This entry lists 5 T cell receptor beta chains sequenced from one sample in a study of blood T cell repertoires in COVID-19. Assay: immunoSEQ multiplex PCR; the TCRdb copy retains only in-frame clones and omits some. The table includes almost 250,000 clones, roughly 82% detected once. Specimen: peripheral blood. These receptors originate from an elderly woman with COVID-19, enrolled during active disease.

V and J are TRBV13 and TRBJ1-1; 7 positions agree with TRBD1. Trimming cost V 5 bases and J 0 bases; bases outside gene matches: 6. CDR1 and CDR2 (germline): PRHDT, FYEKMQ (reference sequence). CDR3 length: 15 amino acids. DNA of the CDR3: TGTGCCAGCAGCATACCCGGGACAGTGAACACTGAAGCTTTCTTT. It encodes CASSIPGTVNTEAFF.

The chain is built from TRBV7-9 and TRBJ2-5; 9 bases align to TRBD1. Germline V gene sequence: CDR1 SEHNR, CDR2 FQNEAQ (reference sequence). The length of the CDR3 is 16 residues. The ends lost 4 bases at V and 1 base at J; junction bases unmatched: 7. DNA for the CDR3: TGTGCCAGCAGCTCGGCGGGACAGGGAGTCCAAGAGACCCAGTACTTC. Translated, it gives CASSSAGQGVQETQYF.

The CDR3 DNA is TGTGCCAGTAGTATCGACAGGGGTGATTCACCCCTCCACTTT. Encoded protein: CASSIDRGDSPLHF. V gene TRBV19 combines with J gene TRBJ1-6, with 8 positions matching TRBD1. The CDR3 runs to 14 residues. Germline CDR1 reads LNHDA; CDR2 reads SQIVND (reference sequence). Trimming cost V 3 bases and J 8 bases; bases outside gene matches: 3.

The V call is TRBV12-3 or TRBV12-4, the J call TRBJ2-1; D unresolved. Trimming cost V 4 bases and J 1 base, with 5 bases left between them. The CDR3 has 13 amino acids. Here the CDR3 DNA reads TGTGCCAGCAGTTCGACATCCTACAATGAGCAGTTCTTC. Translated, it gives CASSSTSYNEQFF.

This clone was recorded only once. This chain connects TRBV19 to TRBJ1-5; perhaps TRBD1 as D (5 bases). The V end was cut by 6 bases, the J end by 5 bases, with 32 bases between. Germline V lookup: CDR1 LNHDA, CDR2 SQIVND (reference sequence). CDR3 length: 20 amino acids. Here the CDR3 DNA reads TGTGCCAGTAGGATAAAAGGGTGGACAAAGGCAGGGTTCGTACATCAGCCCCAGCATTTT. It encodes CASRIKGWTKAGFVHQPQHF.